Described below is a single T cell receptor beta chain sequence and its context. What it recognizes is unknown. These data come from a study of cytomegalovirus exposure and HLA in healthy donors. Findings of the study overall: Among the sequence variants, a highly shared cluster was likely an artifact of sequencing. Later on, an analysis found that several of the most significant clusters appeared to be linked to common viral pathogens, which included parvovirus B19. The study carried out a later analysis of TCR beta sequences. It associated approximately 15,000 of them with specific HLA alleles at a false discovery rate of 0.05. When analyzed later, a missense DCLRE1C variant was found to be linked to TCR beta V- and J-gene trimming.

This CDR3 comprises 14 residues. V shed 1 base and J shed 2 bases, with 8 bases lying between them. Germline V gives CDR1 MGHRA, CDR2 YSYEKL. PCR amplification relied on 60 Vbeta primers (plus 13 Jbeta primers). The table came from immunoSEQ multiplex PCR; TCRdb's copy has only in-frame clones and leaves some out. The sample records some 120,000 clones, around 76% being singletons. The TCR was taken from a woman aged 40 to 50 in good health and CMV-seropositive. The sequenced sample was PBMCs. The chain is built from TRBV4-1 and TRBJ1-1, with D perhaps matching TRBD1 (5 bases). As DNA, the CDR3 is TGCGCCAGCAGCCAAGTAGGGGTTAACACTGAAGCTTTCTTT. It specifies CASSQVGVNTEAFF.